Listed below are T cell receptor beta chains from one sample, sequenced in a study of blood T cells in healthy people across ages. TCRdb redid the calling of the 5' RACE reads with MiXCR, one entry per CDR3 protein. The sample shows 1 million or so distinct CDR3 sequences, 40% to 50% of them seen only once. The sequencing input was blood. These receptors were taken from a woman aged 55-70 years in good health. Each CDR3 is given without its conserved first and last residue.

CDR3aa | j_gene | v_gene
ASSTHRGTQETQY | TRBJ2-5 | TRBV5-1
ASRDSTLAGAPYEQY | TRBJ2-7 | TRBV2
SAHRGGEQY | TRBJ2-4 | TRBV20-1
SARAGSAYEQY | . | TRBV20-1
ASNAGVGYEQY | TRBJ2-7 | TRBV6-5
ASSPGRAEMPEAF | TRBJ1-1 | TRBV28
ASSFWGGYNEQF | TRBJ2-1 | TRBV27
SAHDGGQETQY | TRBJ2-5 | TRBV20-1
AWSGHRRGSGEQY | TRBJ2-7 | TRBV30
ASRQTSGASNTQY | TRBJ2-3 | TRBV12-3/TRBV12-4
ASSQLAGGRNEQF | TRBJ2-1 | TRBV7-9
SASQGILAAQETQY | TRBJ2-5 | TRBV20-1
ASTPGRAGVADTQY | TRBJ2-3 | TRBV5-1
ASSLATDRTQAF | TRBJ1-1 | TRBV7-8
SGTPQGTYEQY | . | TRBV20-1
ASSPLGSWGETQY | TRBJ2-5 | TRBV5-1
ASSFGGQGATNEKLF | TRBJ1-4 | TRBV7-9
ATRTSGNNEQY | . | TRBV24-1
ASSLRSRSAEQF | TRBJ2-1 | TRBV11-2
ASSPAALSGPYNEQF | TRBJ2-1 | TRBV12-3/TRBV12-4
ASSLAGGRADEQF | TRBJ2-1 | TRBV5-4
ASSQGPGLAGGDEQY | TRBJ2-5 | TRBV4-2
ASSSRTDPEAF | TRBJ1-1 | TRBV9
ASDGGAAGANVLT | TRBJ2-6 | TRBV5-1
ASSLTWRDEQY | TRBJ2-7 | TRBV27